This is a list of T cell receptor beta chains from one sample in a study of blood T cell repertoires in COVID-19. The data were produced by immunoSEQ multiplex PCR, yet TCRdb's version contains in-frame clones alone and is incomplete. The sample contains about 150,000 clones, 87% of which appear only once. The sequenced sample was PBMCs or T cells enriched from blood (not recorded which). The receptors were gathered from a woman in her forties who had been exposed to COVID-19. Both conserved end residues are part of each CDR3. D genes are given only for firm matches. Clone size is stated in some rows and not others, as once, few, many or a class when expanded.

J gene,clone size,V gene,D gene,CDR3 DNA,CDR3 protein
TRBJ1-1,NA,TRBV7-9,NA,TGTGCCAGCAGCCTCCTGGCTGGTACAGGCACTGAAGCTTTCTTT,CASSLLAGTGTEAFF
TRBJ2-7,NA,TRBV18,NA,TGTGCCAGCTCAGATACAGGGCAACACTCCTACGAGCAGTACTTC,CASSDTGQHSYEQYF
TRBJ1-1,once,TRBV12-5,TRBD1,TGTGCTAGTGCCTTCGGACAGGGTAGGGGCACTGAAGCTTTCTTT,CASAFGQGRGTEAFF
TRBJ2-2,NA,TRBV7-8,NA,TGTGCCAGCACCCAGGGCAGGGCAGTTAATTCCGGGGAGCTGTTTTTT,CASTQGRAVNSGELFF
TRBJ1-5,NA,TRBV9,NA,TGTGCCAGCAGCGTAGGAGGGTACGATCAGCCCCAGCATTTT,CASSVGGYDQPQHF
TRBJ2-1,NA,TRBV19,TRBD1,TGTGCCGTCAAAGACAGGGGGTCCCCCAATGAGCAGTTCTTC,CAVKDRGSPNEQFF
TRBJ1-2,NA,TRBV11-2,NA,TGTGCCAGCAGCCTTGGTTCGGGGAGTGGCTACACCTTC,CASSLGSGSGYTF
TRBJ1-4,NA,TRBV5-1,TRBD1,TGCGCCAGCAGCTCCGGACAGGTTGATGAAAAACTGTTTTTT,CASSSGQVDEKLFF
TRBJ2-1,NA,TRBV6-5,NA,TGTGCCAGCAGGCGGAGATCTGGAGGTGAGCAGTTCTTC,CASRRRSGGEQFF
TRBJ1-1,NA,TRBV25-1,TRBD1,TGTGCCAGCAGTGAAGGGACAGGGGGCAACACTGAAGCTTTCTTT,CASSEGTGGNTEAFF
TRBJ1-1,NA,TRBV14,TRBD1,TGTGCCAGCAGCCAAGAACAGGGGATCACTGAAGCTTTCTTT,CASSQEQGITEAFF
TRBJ1-2,NA,TRBV29-1,TRBD1,TGCAGCGTTGCCCCCGGGACAGGGACAAACTATGGCTACACCTTC,CSVAPGTGTNYGYTF
TRBJ1-2,NA,TRBV5-5,NA,TGTGCCAGCAGCCAAGGACAATCGGGCCCCTATGGCTACACCTTC,CASSQGQSGPYGYTF
TRBJ1-2,NA,TRBV7-9,NA,TGTGCCAGCAGCTTGACCGTGGGGGGAGGGTATGGCTACACCTTC,CASSLTVGGGYGYTF
TRBJ1-1,NA,TRBV6-5,NA,TGTGCCAGCAGTTATTTCGCAGGGGATTGGGCTTTCTTT,CASSYFAGDWAFF
TRBJ2-1,NA,TRBV11-2,NA,TGTGCCAGCAATTGGGGCCCCAATGAGCAGTTCTTC,CASNWGPNEQFF
TRBJ1-3,NA,TRBV13,NA,TGTGCCAGCAGCTTAGTTCCAGTAGCAGGGGACTCTGGAAACACCATATATTTT,CASSLVPVAGDSGNTIYF
TRBJ1-2,NA,TRBV3-1/TRBV3-2,NA,TGTGCCAGCAGCCTCGGCGGCAGTGATTCCTATGGCTACACCTTC,CASSLGGSDSYGYTF
TRBJ1-6,once,TRBV2,TRBD1,TGTGCCAGCAGACGGGACAGGGGGGATCCACCCCTCCACTTT,CASRRDRGDPPLHF
TRBJ1-1,few,TRBV7-9,TRBD1,TGTGCCAGCAGCCACGGACAGGGGGGCACTGAAGCTTTCTTT,CASSHGQGGTEAFF
TRBJ2-7,once,TRBV16,TRBD1,TGTGCCAGCAGCCAACCGGGACAGCCCTACGAGCAGTACTTC,CASSQPGQPYEQYF
TRBJ1-6,NA,TRBV29-1,NA,TGCAGCGTTGGACAGCGTGACGGGCCTAATTCACCCCTCCACTTT,CSVGQRDGPNSPLHF
TRBJ1-2,NA,TRBV7-9,TRBD1,TGTGCCAGCAGATCCGCAGGGGGCGATCTGAGAGGCTACACCTTC,CASRSAGGDLRGYTF
TRBJ1-3,NA,TRBV5-1,TRBD1,TGCGCCAGCAGCCGACAGGGCTTAGCAAACACCATATATTTT,CASSRQGLANTIYF
TRBJ1-2,NA,TRBV6-5,TRBD1,TGTGCCAGCAGTTACCGGACAGGGGGCGAAGGCGGCTACACCTTC,CASSYRTGGEGGYTF
TRBJ1-2,NA,TRBV5-1,TRBD1,TGCGCCAGCAGCTTGGGGCAGGGGGTTGGCTACACCTTC,CASSLGQGVGYTF
TRBJ2-1,NA,TRBV11-2,NA,TGTGCCAGCAGCTTATCCCTGTTAACAAGCTCCTACAATGAGCAGTTCTTC,CASSLSLLTSSYNEQFF
TRBJ1-2,NA,TRBV10-1,TRBD1,TGCGCCAGCAGCGGGACAGGGGGCGGAGGCTACACCTTC,CASSGTGGGGYTF
TRBJ1-2,once,TRBV11-1,NA,TGTGCCAGCAGCGCCACCAGGGGCCAAGAGGGGGGCTACACCTTC,CASSATRGQEGGYTF
TRBJ2-2,NA,TRBV24-1,NA,TGTGCCACCAGTGGGGGAGGTTACGGGGAGCTGTTTTTT,CATSGGGYGELFF
TRBJ2-1,NA,TRBV5-1,NA,TGCGCCAGCAGCTTACGACAGGTAGACAATGAGCAGTTCTTC,CASSLRQVDNEQFF
TRBJ1-5,few,TRBV5-1,NA,TGCGCCAGCAGCCTGGGCGGGGGCGCTCAGCCCCAGCATTTT,CASSLGGGAQPQHF
TRBJ1-2,NA,TRBV6-2/TRBV6-3,NA,TGTGCCAGCAGACCTTGGGCGGGAGACTATGGCTACACCTTC,CASRPWAGDYGYTF
TRBJ2-1,NA,TRBV5-5,NA,TGTGCCAGCAGCGACGACTTGAGCTCCTACAATGAGCAGTTCTTC,CASSDDLSSYNEQFF
TRBJ2-3,NA,TRBV19,NA,TGTGCCAGTAGTTTAACACAGGGTAGTGGGACAGATACGCAGTATTTT,CASSLTQGSGTDTQYF
TRBJ1-4,NA,TRBV27,NA,TGTGCCAGCAGTGCTCGGGACGGGGGAGGTGAAAAACTGTTTTTT,CASSARDGGGEKLFF
TRBJ2-2,NA,TRBV28,TRBD2,TGTGCCAGCAGTTTGAGGCGGGAGGGTAGCCGGGAGCTGTTTTTT,CASSLRREGSRELFF
TRBJ1-5,NA,TRBV7-8,TRBD1,TGTGCCAGCAGCTCAAGCCGGGACAGGGGTCCCAATCAGCCCCAGCATTTT,CASSSSRDRGPNQPQHF
TRBJ1-4,NA,TRBV28,NA,TGTGCCAGCAACCCCGGGACATTGGGAGAAAAACTGTTTTTT,CASNPGTLGEKLFF
TRBJ1-2,NA,TRBV7-9,NA,TGTGCCAGCAGCCCCTTGGGCAGAACTAACTATGGCTACACCTTC,CASSPLGRTNYGYTF
TRBJ2-1,once,TRBV10-2,TRBD1,TGCGCCAGCCGACGTCCCGGGACAGGGAAGGACTACAATGAGCAGTTCTTC,CASRRPGTGKDYNEQFF
TRBJ2-2,NA,TRBV19,NA,TGTGCCAGTCAAACAGTGGTTAACACCGGGGAGCTGTTTTTT,CASQTVVNTGELFF
TRBJ2-1,NA,TRBV5-1,TRBD2,TGCGCCAGCAGCCGAGGCGGGAGACTAGAATTCTTC,CASSRGGRLEFF
TRBJ1-1,NA,TRBV7-9,NA,TGTGCCAGCAGCCGCAAGCAGAACACTGAAGCTTTCTTT,CASSRKQNTEAFF
TRBJ1-1,NA,TRBV16,TRBD1,TGTGCCAGCAGCCAACGACAGGGGGGGCAGTCTGAAGCTTTCTTT,CASSQRQGGQSEAFF
TRBJ2-5,NA,TRBV12-2,NA,TGTGCAAGTCGCTTGGTGGGGGGAGAGACCCAGTACTTC,CASRLVGGETQYF
TRBJ1-1,NA,TRBV4-3,NA,TGCGCCAGCAGTCACGTAGAGAACACTGAAGCTTTCTTT,CASSHVENTEAFF
TRBJ2-5,NA,TRBV18,TRBD2,TGTGCCAGCAACCTAAGACTAGCGGGGGAAGAGACCCAGTACTTC,CASNLRLAGEETQYF
TRBJ1-4,NA,TRBV27,NA,TGTGCCAGCAGGGGCGGGGGCAGGAATAATGAAAAACTGTTTTTT,CASRGGGRNNEKLFF
TRBJ2-7,NA,TRBV29-1,TRBD2,TGCAGCGTAAGGACTAGCGGGAGTCATTTAGGAGAGCAGTACTTC,CSVRTSGSHLGEQYF
TRBJ2-1,NA,TRBV9,TRBD2,TGTGCCAGCAGCGAAAGACTAGCGCCGTACAATGAGCAGTTCTTC,CASSERLAPYNEQFF
TRBJ2-3,NA,TRBV3-1/TRBV3-2,TRBD2,TGTGCCAGCAGCCAAGTTTTAGCGGGGGGGCGGCCCCTAAGGTTTGGTACGCAGTATTTT,CASSQVLAGGRPLRFGTQYF
TRBJ2-7,NA,TRBV7-9,TRBD1,TGTGCCAGCAGTTCCGGGACAGGGGGCTTTTACGAGCAGTACTTC,CASSSGTGGFYEQYF
TRBJ1-4,NA,TRBV11-2,NA,TGTGCCAGCAGCTCCCCGCGGTTAGCTAATGAAAAACTGTTTTTT,CASSSPRLANEKLFF
TRBJ2-1,NA,TRBV10-1,TRBD1,TGCGCCAGCAGTGAGACAGGGGTGGGTCTCAATGAGCAGTTCTTC,CASSETGVGLNEQFF
TRBJ2-1,NA,TRBV16,TRBD1,TGTGCCAGCAGCCTACAGGGGCGGAATGAGCAGTTCTTC,CASSLQGRNEQFF
TRBJ2-7,once,TRBV10-3,TRBD1,TGTGCCAGCAGTCCGGGGACAGGGTCCTCCTACGAGCAGTACTTC,CASSPGTGSSYEQYF
TRBJ2-7,NA,TRBV28,TRBD1,TGTGCCAGCATCCCGACAGGGGGCGATTATGAGCAGTACTTC,CASIPTGGDYEQYF
TRBJ2-5,NA,TRBV18,NA,TGTGCCAGCTCACCCACAAGAACGGAGACCCAGTACTTC,CASSPTRTETQYF